This T cell receptor beta chain was identified in a study of spatial heterogeneity in lung cancer. Findings of the study overall: Counts of expanded alpha and beta TCRs within tumors tracked the tumor nonsynonymous mutation count.

The sample's time point: sample taken at primary tumor resection. This clonotype is labeled as medium-sized. What it binds is not known. TCRdb passed the 5' RACE reads through MiXCR, listing each CDR3 protein once. The data contain a few thousand distinct CDR3 sequences, roughly 8.6% of them singletons. The TCR was taken from a male donor with early-stage non-small cell lung cancer. The specimen comprised lung tumor tissue, sampled at surgery.

CDR3 amino acids: CASGVRAGEEEQFF. The CDR3 DNA is TGTGCTAGTGGCGTAAGGGCAGGGGAAGAGGAGCAGTTCTTC. The chain combines TRBV12-5 with TRBJ2-1; the D gene is possibly TRBD1 (6 bases). V lost 6 bases to trimming and J lost 10 bases, with 19 bases between them. CDR3 length: 14 amino acids. Germline V gene lookup returns CDR1 LGHNT and CDR2 FRNRAP.